The sequence of this T cell receptor beta chain was determined in a study of early T cells in non-severe SARS-CoV-2 infection. For the study at large: Alpha and beta chains were unpaired, from unsorted whole-blood bulk RNA.

Study-wide findings and caveats: A preference for anti-spike CD8 responses marked VDJdb matching, which missed private and CD4 specificities.

This clonotype was recorded many times. As yet, its antigen is unknown. The TCR library protocol was used to attach unique molecular identifiers. These identifiers were attached to individual cDNA molecules. TCRdb reprocessed the 5' RACE reads via MiXCR and lists one record per CDR3 protein. The sample lists some 30,000 distinct CDR3 sequences, roughly 3.9% occurring once. V dropped 6 bases and J dropped 13 bases, with 16 bases sitting between them. The germline CDR1 and CDR2 sequences are DFQATT and SNEGSKA (reference sequence). This CDR3 spans 12 amino acids. Sequenced material: whole blood. This TCR came from an adult who was a healthcare worker with PCR-confirmed SARS-CoV-2 infection or an uninfected control (not recorded which). V usage is TRBV20-1 and J usage is TRBJ1-6, with D maybe TRBD1 (6 bases). CDR3 nucleotide sequence: TGCAGTGCCCTGGCTGGGGGCCTGCCCCTCCACTTT. Translated, it gives CSALAGGLPLHF.